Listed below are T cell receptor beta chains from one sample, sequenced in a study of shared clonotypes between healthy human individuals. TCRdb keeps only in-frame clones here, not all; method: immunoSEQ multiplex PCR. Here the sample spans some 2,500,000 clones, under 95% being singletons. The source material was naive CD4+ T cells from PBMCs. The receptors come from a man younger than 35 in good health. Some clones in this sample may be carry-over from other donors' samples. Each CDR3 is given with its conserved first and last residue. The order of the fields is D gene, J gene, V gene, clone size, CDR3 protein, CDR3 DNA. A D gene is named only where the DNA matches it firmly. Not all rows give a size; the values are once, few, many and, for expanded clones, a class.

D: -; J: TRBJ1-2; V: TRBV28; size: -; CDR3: CASSDGRGFNYGYTF; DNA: TGTGCCAGCAGCGACGGAAGGGGTTTTAACTATGGCTACACCTTC
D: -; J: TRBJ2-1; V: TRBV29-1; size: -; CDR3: CSVGFGQGLREQFF; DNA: TGCAGCGTGGGTTTCGGGCAGGGACTTCGCGAGCAGTTCTTC
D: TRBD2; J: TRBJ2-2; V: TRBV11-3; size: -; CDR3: CASSLAYGRASGELFF; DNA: TGTGCCAGCAGCTTAGCTTACGGGAGGGCCAGCGGGGAGCTGTTTTTT
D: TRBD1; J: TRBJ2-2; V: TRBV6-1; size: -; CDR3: CASRGQWNTGELFF; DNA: TGTGCCAGCAGGGGACAGTGGAACACCGGGGAGCTGTTTTTT
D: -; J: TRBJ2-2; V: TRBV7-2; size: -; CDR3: CASSPPGVTGELFF; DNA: TGTGCCAGCAGCCCCCCCGGGGTGACCGGGGAGCTGTTTTTT
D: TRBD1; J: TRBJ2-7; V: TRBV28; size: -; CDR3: CASSFTGGGEQYF; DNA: TGTGCCAGCAGTTTCACAGGGGGAGGTGAGCAGTACTTC
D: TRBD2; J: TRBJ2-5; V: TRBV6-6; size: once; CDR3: CASSYPLAGARETQYF; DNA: TGTGCCAGCAGTTACCCGCTAGCGGGAGCCCGGGAGACCCAGTACTTC
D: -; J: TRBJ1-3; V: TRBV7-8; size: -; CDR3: CASSYRTEAGNTIYF; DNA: TGTGCCAGCAGCTATCGGACAGAGGCTGGAAACACCATATATTTT
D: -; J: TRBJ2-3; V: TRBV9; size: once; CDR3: CASSGTAGQRGDTQYF; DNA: TGTGCCAGCAGCGGTACGGCAGGGCAAAGGGGCGATACGCAGTATTTT
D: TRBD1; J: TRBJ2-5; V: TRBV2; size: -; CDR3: CASSKGQVPQETQYF; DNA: TGTGCCAGCAGCAAAGGACAGGTCCCGCAAGAGACCCAGTACTTC
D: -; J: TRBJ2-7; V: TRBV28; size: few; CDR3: CATQGYEQYF; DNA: TGTGCCACCCAGGGATACGAGCAGTACTTC
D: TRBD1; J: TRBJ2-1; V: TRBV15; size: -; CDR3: CATSTRTGSWGEQFF; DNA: TGTGCCACCAGCACGAGGACAGGGAGCTGGGGTGAGCAGTTCTTC
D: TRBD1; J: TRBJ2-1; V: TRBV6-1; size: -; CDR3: CASSARPGQGAQHNEQFF; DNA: TGTGCCAGCAGTGCCAGACCGGGACAGGGGGCCCAGCACAATGAGCAGTTCTTC
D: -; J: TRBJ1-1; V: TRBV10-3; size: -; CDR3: CAIGQTANTEAFF; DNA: TGTGCCATCGGTCAGACAGCGAACACTGAAGCTTTCTTT
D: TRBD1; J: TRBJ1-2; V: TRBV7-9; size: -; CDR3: CASSSVTGGEYGYTF; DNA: TGTGCCAGCAGCTCCGTGACAGGGGGCGAGTATGGCTACACCTTC
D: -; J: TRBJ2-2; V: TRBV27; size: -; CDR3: CASSRGSFTGELFF; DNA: TGTGCCAGCAGCCGCGGATCGTTCACCGGGGAGCTGTTTTTT